The 26 T cell receptor beta chains listed next were all sequenced from one sample in a study of OX40 agonist ivuxolimab in advanced cancers. Sequencing was performed with immunoSEQ multiplex PCR; in TCRdb, only in-frame clones are kept and a portion is missing. The sample lists roughly 7,000 clones; 86% were seen once. The material was CD4+ or CD8+ T cells sorted from blood, obtained in a trial of the OX40 agonist ivuxolimab. Receptors were obtained from an adult with an advanced solid tumor such as melanoma, head and neck, liver or kidney cancer.

The chain links TRBV7-6 to TRBJ2-5; 15 nucleotides agree with TRBD2. V shed 1 base, J shed 0 bases, and the junction held 3 bases outside the gene matches. The CDR3 is 18 residues long. Germline V gene lookup returns CDR1 SGHVS and CDR2 FNYEAQ. CDR3 coding DNA: TGTGCCAGCAGCTTAGGTGGGACTAGCGGGAGGTACCAAGAGACCCAGTACTTC. This codes for CASSLGGTSGRYQETQYF.

The V and J genes are TRBV6-1 and TRBJ1-1; D may be TRBD1 (5 bases). V was shortened by 3 bases and J by 3 bases, with 11 bases between the two germline ends. This CDR3 has 14 residues. Germline V gene sequence: CDR1 MNHNS, CDR2 SASEGT. CDR3: CASSDPGRYTEAFF. CDR3 nucleotides: TGTGCCAGCAGTGATCCGGGACGGTACACTGAAGCTTTCTTT.

This rearrangement joins TRBV7-2 to TRBJ1-2, with 7 bases that match TRBD1. Germline CDR1 reads SGHTA; CDR2 reads FQGNSA. This CDR3 region has 14 residues. Trimming took 5 bases from V and 4 from J; bases not matched to a gene: 7. CDR3 in amino acids: CASSPGTASYGYTF. In DNA, the CDR3 is TGTGCCAGCAGCCCCGGGACAGCCTCCTATGGCTACACCTTC.

In this sample, this clone turned up once. In nucleotides, the CDR3 is TGTGCCAGCAGCCGGGCCCGCGAAAGGCACATTCAGTACTTC. Its protein product is CASSRARERHIQYF. The rearrangement links TRBV5-4 to TRBJ2-4; D is unclear. V lost 4 bases and J lost 8, with 16 bases in between. The CDR3 extends over 14 amino acids. In germline, CDR1 is SGHNT, CDR2 YYREEE (reference sequence).

The genes are TRBV21-1 and TRBJ1-2; TRBD1, as called in the table, went unchecked against the DNA. TRBV21-1 is described as a pseudogene. The CDR3 is made up of 16 amino acids. The CDR3 nucleotides read TGTGCCAGCAGCAAAAAGAGGGACAGGGACGACAGTGGCTACACCTTC. Encoded protein: CASSKKRDRDDSGYTF.

This chain joins TRBV6-6 and TRBJ2-7, with D possibly being TRBD1 (5 bases). Germline V gene lookup returns CDR1 MNHNY and CDR2 SVGAGI (reference sequence). The CDR3 runs to 12 residues. The V end lost 5 bases, the J end lost 2 bases, and 7 bases lay between the germline ends. CDR3 residues: CASSIQAYEQYF. The CDR3 DNA is TGTGCCAGCAGTATACAGGCCTACGAGCAGTACTTC.

V gene TRBV5-4 combines with J gene TRBJ1-1; D not resolved. The CDR3 extends over 13 amino acids. Germline V lookup: CDR1 SGHNT, CDR2 YYREEE (reference sequence). Trimming pared 1 base from V and 5 bases from J, leaving 9 bases between. The chain's CDR3 is CASSLPGVTEAFF. CDR3 DNA: TGTGCCAGCAGCTTGCCGGGTGTGACTGAAGCTTTCTTT.

In this sample, this clone turned up once. The chain combines TRBV4-3 with TRBJ1-3; D is ambiguous. The CDR3 is 12 residues long. V lost 0 bases and J lost 4, with 1 base in between. Germline CDR1 reads LGHNA; CDR2 reads YSLEER. CDR3 nucleotide sequence: TGCGCCAGCAGCCAAGAAGGAAACACCATATATTTT. Its translation: CASSQEGNTIYF.

V is TRBV6-5 and J is TRBJ1-1; 10 bases are a match to TRBD1. The CDR3 is 14 residues long. CDR1 and CDR2 (germline): MNHEY, SVGAGI. Germline trimming cut 7 bases from V and 1 base from J; bases unmatched to any gene: 3. CDR3 in DNA: TGTGCCAGCACCAGGACAGGGGGGAACACTGAAGCTTTCTTT. This codes for CASTRTGGNTEAFF.

The V and J genes are TRBV6-5 and TRBJ2-1, with 7 positions matching TRBD2. After removal of 5 bases from V and 2 bases from J, the junction contained 3 bases not matched to a gene. CDR1 is MNHEY, CDR2 SVGAGI, per germline. The CDR3 loop spans 14 amino acids. CDR3 in amino acids: CASSSLAAYNEQFF. The CDR3 DNA is TGTGCCAGCAGTAGCCTAGCGGCCTACAATGAGCAGTTCTTC.

A single count supports this clone. J is TRBJ2-5 and V is TRBV5-1, with 7 bases identical to TRBD2. This CDR3 spans 14 amino acids. Germline values: CDR1 SGHRS, CDR2 YFSETQ. V was pared by 0 bases and J by 4 bases, with 3 bases of the junction left unmatched. The CDR3 protein is CASSLGAGVETQYF. The CDR3 DNA sequence: TGCGCCAGCAGCTTGGGTGCGGGGGTAGAGACCCAGTACTTC.

This sequence joins TRBV2 and TRBJ2-1; 7 nucleotides line up with TRBD1. The CDR3 spans 13 residues. J was trimmed by 6 bases and V by 5 bases; bases with no gene match: 4. Germline V gene lookup returns CDR1 SNHLY and CDR2 FYNNEI. The CDR3 DNA follows: TGTGCCAGCAGTACCCGACAGGGCAATGAGCAGTTCTTC. It encodes CASSTRQGNEQFF.

The rearrangement joins TRBV4-2 to TRBJ2-5; weak D call: TRBD1 (6 bases). Deletions cut 1 base from V and 5 bases from J, with 17 bases between. The length of the CDR3 is 16 residues. CDR1 LGHNA and CDR2 YNFKEQ come from the germline V gene. CDR3 DNA: TGTGCCAGCAGCCAAGGTCAGGGGAGATTATGGGAGACCCAGTACTTC. This encodes CASSQGQGRLWETQYF.

The V gene is TRBV15, the J gene TRBJ2-3; 12 bases align to TRBD1. The J segment lost 9 bases and the V segment lost 5 bases, leaving 15 bases of the junction unmatched. The CDR3 has 17 amino acids. The germline gives CDR1 LNHNV, CDR2 YYDKDF (reference sequence). CDR3 residues: CATSWDRGPQGAKTQYF. CDR3 sequence (DNA): TGTGCCACCAGCTGGGACAGGGGGCCCCAGGGCGCGAAAACGCAGTATTTT.

The chain joins TRBV5-4 to TRBJ2-1; 8 bases fit TRBD2. The ends lost 4 bases at V and 9 bases at J; junction bases unmatched: 15. The CDR3 length is 16 residues. Looked up from germline, CDR1 is SGHNT and CDR2 is YYREEE (reference sequence). CDR3 sequence reads: CASSLVTGGLVSEQFF. For the CDR3, the DNA is TGTGCCAGCAGCCTAGTAACGGGGGGGCTTGTCAGTGAGCAGTTCTTC.

The CDR3 DNA reads as TGTGCCAGCAGGTGGGGGGGGGCTACAGATACGCAGTATTTT. This gives the protein CASRWGGATDTQYF. This chain joins TRBV2 and TRBJ2-3, with a weak D call TRBD2 (7 bases). The CDR3 runs 14 residues. CDR1 is SNHLY, CDR2 FYNNEI, per germline. The germline V and J ends were trimmed by 6 bases and 3 bases, with 13 bases remaining between them. Looking up the rest from reference TRBV2 and TRBJ2-3 gives the full variable domain: EPEVTQTPSHQVTQMGQEVILRCVPISNHLYFYWYRQILGQKVEFLVSFYNNEISEKSEIFDDQFSVERPDGSNFTLKIRSTKLEDSAMYFCASRWGGATDTQYFGPGTRLTVL.

The chain carries TRBV4-1 and TRBJ2-7; no clear D. The length of the CDR3 is 15 residues. Germline V gives CDR1 MGHRA, CDR2 YSYEKL. V lost 3 bases and J lost 1, with 13 bases in between. This CDR3 reads CASSHQHWSSYEQYF. CDR3 sequence (DNA): TGCGCCAGCAGCCACCAACACTGGAGTTCCTACGAGCAGTACTTC.

This chain links TRBV10-3 with TRBJ2-6; D ambiguous. Germline CDR1 and CDR2: ENHRY and SYGVKD. The V end lost 4 bases, the J end lost 0 bases, and 10 bases lay between the germline ends. The CDR3 spans 16 residues. In nucleotides, the CDR3 is TGTGCCATCAGTGGGACGGTCAGCTCTGGGGCCAACGTCCTGACTTTC. This encodes CAISGTVSSGANVLTF.

This clone appeared once. The V and J genes are TRBV9 and TRBJ1-6, with a weak D call TRBD1 (5 bases). Trimming pared 1 base from V and 7 bases from J, leaving 6 bases between. The CDR3 is made up of 13 amino acids. The germline gives CDR1 SGDLS, CDR2 YYNGEE. The CDR3 DNA is TGTGCCAGCAGCGTAACAGGAAATTCACCCCTCCACTTT. Translating gives CASSVTGNSPLHF.

This clone turned up a few times. The CDR3 sequence is CAWILVPSSGYTF. CDR3 DNA sequence: TGTGCCTGGATCCTAGTCCCCTCCAGTGGCTACACCTTC. The J gene is TRBJ1-2, the V gene TRBV30; D uncertain. The V end lost 4 bases, the J end lost 7 bases, and 16 bases lay between the germline ends. Germline values: CDR1 GTSNPN, CDR2 SVGIG (reference sequence). CDR3 length: 13 amino acids.

J is TRBJ2-3 and V is TRBV12-5; D ambiguous. Germline V lookup: CDR1 LGHNT, CDR2 FRNRAP. Trimming pared 6 bases from V and 1 base from J, leaving 14 bases between. The CDR3 consists of 15 residues. Here the CDR3 DNA reads TGTGCTAGTGGCCCCGGATTAGGTGGCACAGATACGCAGTATTTT. Protein: CASGPGLGGTDTQYF.

This chain links TRBV6-4 with TRBJ1-1; weak D call: TRBD1 (5 bases). In germline, CDR1 is MRHNA, CDR2 SNTAGT. V shed 5 bases and J shed 2 bases, with 9 bases lying between them. The CDR3 consists of 13 residues. The CDR3 loop is CASSSDTNTEAFF. For the CDR3, the DNA is TGTGCCAGCAGTTCGGACACCAACACTGAAGCTTTCTTT.

V and J are TRBV19 and TRBJ2-5; TRBD2 agrees at 8 bases. This CDR3 contains 13 residues. Trimming removed 11 bases from V and 5 bases from J; junction bases left unmatched: 10. Germline CDR1 LNHDA, CDR2 SQIVND (reference sequence). The CDR3 spells CASSGGYGETQYF. The CDR3 nucleotides read TGTGCCTCCTCGGGGGGGTATGGGGAGACCCAGTACTTC.

This rearrangement joins TRBV6-5 to TRBJ2-5; a possible D gene is TRBD2 (6 bases). The CDR3 covers 13 residues. Germline-derived CDR1 and CDR2 are MNHEY and SVGAGI. CDR3 DNA sequence: TGTGCGACCACGCGGGGCGCCGGAGAGACCCAGTACTTC. Translated, it gives CATTRGAGETQYF.

The chain joins TRBV2 to TRBJ1-2; D gene unclear. The CDR3 covers 12 residues. Trimming shortened V by 7 bases and J by 4 bases, and 10 bases separated the two germline ends. Germline V CDR1 and CDR2: SNHLY, FYNNEI. CDR3 residues: CASMDRRYGYTF. The CDR3, as DNA: TGTGCCAGCATGGACCGTCGCTATGGCTACACCTTC.

The V gene is TRBV28, the J gene TRBJ2-2; 12 bases agree with TRBD2. Germline CDR1 reads MDHEN; CDR2 reads SYDVKM. This CDR3 is built from 16 residues. The junction had 4 bases not matched to a gene; V was cut back by 5 bases and J by 3 bases. The CDR3 spells CASSGGLAGYTGELFF. The CDR3 nucleotides are TGTGCCAGCAGTGGAGGACTAGCGGGATACACCGGGGAGCTGTTTTTT.